The rows below give T cell receptor beta chains drawn from one sample of a study of blood T cell repertoires in COVID-19. The data were produced by immunoSEQ multiplex PCR, yet TCRdb's version contains in-frame clones alone and is incomplete. The sample gives fewer than 80,000 clones, approximately 80% of which show up once; approximately 15% is in the top ten. The specimen sequenced was peripheral blood. These receptors originate from a man in his fifties or sixties with COVID-19, enrolled during active disease. CDR3s include the opening cysteine and the closing phenylalanine or tryptophan. Fields, in order: D gene, clone size, J gene, V gene, CDR3 DNA, CDR3 protein. A D gene is named only where the DNA matches it firmly. Expanded clones get a size class; other rows say once, few or many, or leave the size out.

d_call: TRBD2; clone_size: -; j_call: TRBJ2-5; v_call: TRBV11-2; cdr3_nt: TGTGCCAGCAGCTTAGGGGGAGGGGCTGGGACCCAGTACTTC; cdr3_aa: CASSLGGGAGTQYF
d_call: TRBD1; clone_size: once; j_call: TRBJ1-2; v_call: TRBV28; cdr3_nt: TGTGCCAGCAGTGCCCCGGACAGGGGGGACTATGGCTACACCTTC; cdr3_aa: CASSAPDRGDYGYTF
d_call: -; clone_size: -; j_call: TRBJ2-7; v_call: TRBV3-1/TRBV3-2; cdr3_nt: TGTGCCAGCAGCTCGATCCCGGGACTGACTGAGCAGTACTTC; cdr3_aa: CASSSIPGLTEQYF
d_call: -; clone_size: few; j_call: TRBJ1-3; v_call: TRBV4-1; cdr3_nt: TGCGCCAGCAGCCAAGGGCGGGGGGTCAACTCTGGAAACACCATATATTTT; cdr3_aa: CASSQGRGVNSGNTIYF
d_call: -; clone_size: -; j_call: TRBJ2-3; v_call: TRBV3-1/TRBV3-2; cdr3_nt: TGTGCCAGCAGCCTTCGAACTTATAGCACAGATACGCAGTATTTT; cdr3_aa: CASSLRTYSTDTQYF
d_call: TRBD1; clone_size: -; j_call: TRBJ1-2; v_call: TRBV6-5; cdr3_nt: TGTGCCAGCACTTTACGGACAGGAGGTCACTATGGCTACACCTTC; cdr3_aa: CASTLRTGGHYGYTF
d_call: -; clone_size: -; j_call: TRBJ2-1; v_call: TRBV12-3/TRBV12-4; cdr3_nt: TGTGCCAGCTCCTGGGGCAGGGTCAATGAGCAGTTCTTC; cdr3_aa: CASSWGRVNEQFF
d_call: -; clone_size: -; j_call: TRBJ2-3; v_call: TRBV10-1; cdr3_nt: TGCGCCAGCAGTGGAAAAGGAGGGGATACGCAGTATTTT; cdr3_aa: CASSGKGGDTQYF
d_call: TRBD1; clone_size: -; j_call: TRBJ1-4; v_call: TRBV4-2; cdr3_nt: TGTGCCAGCAGCAAGGGGGACAGCGAAAAACTGTTTTTT; cdr3_aa: CASSKGDSEKLFF
d_call: -; clone_size: -; j_call: TRBJ2-1; v_call: TRBV29-1; cdr3_nt: TGCAGCGGTACTAGGTCCTACAATGAGCAGTTCTTC; cdr3_aa: CSGTRSYNEQFF
d_call: -; clone_size: -; j_call: TRBJ2-5; v_call: TRBV5-4; cdr3_nt: TGTGCCAGCAGCTTTGGACTGGAAGAGACCCAGTACTTC; cdr3_aa: CASSFGLEETQYF
d_call: -; clone_size: -; j_call: TRBJ1-1; v_call: TRBV29-1; cdr3_nt: TGCAGCGTGGGGGCCAGGGGAGTCACTGAAGCTTTCTTT; cdr3_aa: CSVGARGVTEAFF
d_call: -; clone_size: -; j_call: TRBJ1-1; v_call: TRBV5-1; cdr3_nt: TGCGCCAGCAGCCTGGCAGGGCCCACGACTGAAGCTTTCTTT; cdr3_aa: CASSLAGPTTEAFF
d_call: TRBD1; clone_size: -; j_call: TRBJ1-2; v_call: TRBV18; cdr3_nt: TGTGCCAGCTCACCTCCAGGGGGTGGCTACACCTTC; cdr3_aa: CASSPPGGGYTF
d_call: TRBD1; clone_size: -; j_call: TRBJ1-3; v_call: TRBV28; cdr3_nt: TGTGCCAGCAGGACAGGGGGCCCTGGAAACACCATATATTTT; cdr3_aa: CASRTGGPGNTIYF
d_call: TRBD1; clone_size: -; j_call: TRBJ1-1; v_call: TRBV6-5; cdr3_nt: TGTGCCAGCACATCTACAGGGGGCGTGAACACTGAAGCTTTCTTT; cdr3_aa: CASTSTGGVNTEAFF
d_call: -; clone_size: -; j_call: TRBJ2-2; v_call: TRBV5-4; cdr3_nt: TGTGCCAGCAGGCAGGGTATCGGACCGAACACCGGGGAGCTGTTTTTT; cdr3_aa: CASRQGIGPNTGELFF
d_call: -; clone_size: -; j_call: TRBJ2-7; v_call: TRBV19; cdr3_nt: TGTGCCAGTGGACAGCCCCTGCTAGAGCAGTACTTC; cdr3_aa: CASGQPLLEQYF
d_call: -; clone_size: few; j_call: TRBJ2-7; v_call: TRBV10-3; cdr3_nt: TGTGCCATCTCTGGACAAACCTACGAGCAGTACTTC; cdr3_aa: CAISGQTYEQYF
d_call: TRBD1; clone_size: -; j_call: TRBJ2-7; v_call: TRBV7-2; cdr3_nt: TGTGCCAGCAGCGGGGGACAGGGGGCTTTCGAGCAGTACTTC; cdr3_aa: CASSGGQGAFEQYF
d_call: -; clone_size: once; j_call: TRBJ1-2; v_call: TRBV30; cdr3_nt: TGTGCCTGGAGACAGGTTGCCTATGGCTACACCTTC; cdr3_aa: CAWRQVAYGYTF
d_call: TRBD1; clone_size: -; j_call: TRBJ1-3; v_call: TRBV20-1; cdr3_nt: TGCAGTGCTGGACAGGGGAACACCATATATTTT; cdr3_aa: CSAGQGNTIYF
d_call: -; clone_size: once; j_call: TRBJ2-1; v_call: TRBV11-3; cdr3_nt: TGTGCCAGCAGCTTAGATAGTCTAGGAAGAGGGAGGAACCTCCCTGAGCAGTTCTTC; cdr3_aa: CASSLDSLGRGRNLPEQFF
d_call: TRBD1; clone_size: -; j_call: TRBJ1-2; v_call: TRBV27; cdr3_nt: TGTGCCAGCACCCTAGCAGGGGGAAATTCTGGCTACACCTTC; cdr3_aa: CASTLAGGNSGYTF
d_call: -; clone_size: -; j_call: TRBJ2-1; v_call: TRBV14; cdr3_nt: TGTGCCAGCAGCCCCATGGGGGGAGTAGAGTACAATGAGCAGTTCTTC; cdr3_aa: CASSPMGGVEYNEQFF
d_call: TRBD2; clone_size: -; j_call: TRBJ2-1; v_call: TRBV10-3; cdr3_nt: TGTGCCATCAGTGAGTCGATTGGAGCGGGGGCCTCCTACAATGAGCAGTTCTTC; cdr3_aa: CAISESIGAGASYNEQFF
d_call: TRBD2; clone_size: -; j_call: TRBJ2-5; v_call: TRBV5-4; cdr3_nt: TGTGCCAGCTCTAGCGGGGGGGCCCGAGAGACCCAGTACTTC; cdr3_aa: CASSSGGARETQYF
d_call: TRBD1; clone_size: once; j_call: TRBJ2-7; v_call: TRBV19; cdr3_nt: TGTGCCAGCCGGGACAGGGGCGACGAGCAGTACTTC; cdr3_aa: CASRDRGDEQYF
d_call: -; clone_size: -; j_call: TRBJ2-1; v_call: TRBV24-1; cdr3_nt: TGTGCCACCGGGACATCCTACAATGAGCAGTTCTTC; cdr3_aa: CATGTSYNEQFF
d_call: TRBD1; clone_size: once; j_call: TRBJ1-2; v_call: TRBV27; cdr3_nt: TGTGCCAGCAGTCCCTCGACAGGGGGCAACTATGGCTACACCTTC; cdr3_aa: CASSPSTGGNYGYTF